This note documents a single TCR beta chain sequence. Per the authors' pipeline: Counts of nucleated cells, estimated from reference gene primer amplification, were obtained. Some clones are missing from TCRdb's copy, which holds only in-frame ones; the method was immunoSEQ multiplex PCR. V, J and clone size reflect that table, while D and trimming were determined from the DNA. Of just over 650,000 clones in the sample, 85% to 90% were seen once. This specimen belongs to a study of blood T cell repertoires in COVID-19. Study context: T cells, B-cell-depleted T cells, or PBMCs supplied cDNA or gDNA.

The V and J ends lost 6 bases and 4 bases, in that order; junction bases with no gene match: 4. The CDR3 has 14 residues. Germline lookup yields CDR1 SEHNR and CDR2 FQNEAQ (reference sequence). The chain is built from TRBV7-9 and TRBJ2-3; 10 bases align to TRBD2. This TCR was recovered from a woman aged 18-29 years with acute or convalescent COVID-19. The sample comprised peripheral blood. In DNA, the CDR3 is TGTGCCAGCAGGAGCGGGGGGGCCTCAGATACGCAGTATTTT. Its translation is CASRSGGASDTQYF.